The clone carrying this T cell receptor (beta chain) was counted a single time. The PCR contained 60 Vbeta and 13 Jbeta primers. Measured with immunoSEQ multiplex PCR; TCRdb has only the in-frame clones, and not every one. The sample lists some 180,000 clones; around 86% were seen once. The record originates from a study of cytomegalovirus exposure and HLA in healthy donors. The germline CDR1 and CDR2 sequences are MNHEY and SMNVEV (reference sequence). Trimming cost V 4 bases and J 2 bases; bases outside gene matches: 2. This CDR3 has 14 amino acids. Sequencing was performed on PBMCs. This receptor was obtained from a male donor in good health and CMV-seronegative. V and J are TRBV27 and TRBJ1-5, with 7 bases identical to TRBD1. The CDR3 sequence is CASSYGTGNQPQHF. The DNA for the CDR3 is TGTGCCAGCAGTTATGGGACAGGCAATCAGCCCCAGCATTTT.